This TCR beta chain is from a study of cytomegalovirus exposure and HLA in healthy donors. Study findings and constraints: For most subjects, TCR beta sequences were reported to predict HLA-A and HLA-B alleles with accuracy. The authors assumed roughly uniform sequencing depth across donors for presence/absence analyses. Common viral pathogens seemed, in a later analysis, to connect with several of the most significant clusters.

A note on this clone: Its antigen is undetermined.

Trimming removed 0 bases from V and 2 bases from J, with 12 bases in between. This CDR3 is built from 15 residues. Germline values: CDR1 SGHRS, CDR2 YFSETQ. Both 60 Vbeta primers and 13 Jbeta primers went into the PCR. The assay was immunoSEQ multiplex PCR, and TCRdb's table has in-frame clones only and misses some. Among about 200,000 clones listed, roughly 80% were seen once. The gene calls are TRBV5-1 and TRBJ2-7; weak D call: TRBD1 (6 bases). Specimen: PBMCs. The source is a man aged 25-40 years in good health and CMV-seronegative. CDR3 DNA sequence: TGCGCCAGCAGCTTGGGCAGGGGTCCCACCTACGAGCAGTACTTC. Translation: CASSLGRGPTYEQYF. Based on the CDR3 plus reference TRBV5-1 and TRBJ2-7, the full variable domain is KAGVTQTPRYLIKTRGQQVTLSCSPISGHRSVSWYQQTPGQGLQFLFEYFSETQRNKGNFPGRFSGRQFSNSRSEMNVSTLELGDSALYLCASSLGRGPTYEQYFGPGTRLTVT.